One sample yielded the 11 T cell receptor beta chains listed below, sequenced in a study of T cell responses to AZD1222 COVID-19 vaccine. Generated by immunoSEQ multiplex PCR, the TCRdb table keeps only in-frame clones and is missing some. The data hold some 95,000 clones, with about 86% observed a single time. This specimen was peripheral blood, taken on day 0 of AZD1222 vaccination. These receptors originate from an adult in good health.

The chain employs TRBV12-5 and TRBJ2-7; D is undetermined. Germline-derived CDR1 and CDR2 are LGHNT and FRNRAP. This CDR3 contains 13 residues. Trimming stripped 3 bases from V and 5 bases from J, with 11 bases between. In DNA, the CDR3 is TGTGCTAGTGGTTTTCAAGGGATCCACGAGCAGTACTTC. Amino acid sequence: CASGFQGIHEQYF.

V is TRBV6-1 and J is TRBJ1-5, with TRBD1 as a possible D gene (5 bases). The germline CDR1 and CDR2 sequences are MNHNS and SASEGT. V lost 2 bases and J 5 bases, leaving 10 bases between the germline ends. The CDR3 sequence is 14 residues long. This CDR3 reads CASSESGGYQPQHF. CDR3 sequence (DNA): TGTGCCAGCAGTGAATCGGGGGGTTATCAGCCCCAGCATTTT.

The chain is built from TRBV11-2 and TRBJ2-2; a possible D gene is TRBD1 (6 bases). CDR1 is SGHAT and CDR2 is FQNNGV in the germline V gene. The CDR3 sequence is 14 residues long. V lost 0 bases, J lost 4 bases, and 6 bases lay in between. The CDR3 nucleotides read TGTGCCAGCAGCTTAGAAGGGGGCACCGGGGAGCTGTTTTTT. Translation gives CASSLEGGTGELFF.

The rearrangement links TRBV11-2 to TRBJ2-1, with D maybe TRBD2 (5 bases). The germline gives CDR1 SGHAT, CDR2 FQNNGV. There are 14 residues in the CDR3. Between the trimmed V and J ends, which lost 5 bases and 7 bases, there was a span of 15 bases. The CDR3: CASSLVGSANEQFF. For the CDR3, the DNA is TGTGCCAGCAGCCTCGTGGGGAGTGCAAATGAGCAGTTCTTC. Using reference TRBV11-2 and TRBJ2-1 for the parts outside the CDR3, the full variable domain is EAGVAQSPRYKIIEKRQSVAFWCNPISGHATLYWYQQILGQGPKLLIQFQNNGVVDDSQLPKDRFSAERLKGVDSTLKIQPAKLEDSAVYLCASSLVGSANEQFFGPGTRLTVL.

The table lists this clone with a count of one. The chain joins TRBV27 to TRBJ1-2; TRBD1 might be the D (6 bases). Trimming left V 6 bases short and J 0 bases short, with 14 bases between. CDR3 length: 15 residues. Germline V lookup: CDR1 MNHEY, CDR2 SMNVEV (reference sequence). The CDR3 spells CASRTRTAANYGYTF. CDR3 sequence (DNA): TGTGCCAGCAGGACCAGGACAGCAGCTAACTATGGCTACACCTTC.

This chain connects TRBV7-2 to TRBJ2-5; no clear D. The CDR3 consists of 14 residues. CDR1 and CDR2 from the germline V gene are SGHTA and FQGNSA. The V end lost 5 bases, the J end lost 2 bases, and 12 bases lay between the germline ends. CDR3 residues: CASSPRRVQETQYF. For the CDR3, the DNA is TGTGCCAGCAGCCCAAGACGGGTTCAAGAGACCCAGTACTTC. Combining the CDR3 with reference TRBV7-2 and TRBJ2-5 gives the whole variable domain GAGVSQSPSNKVTEKGKDVELRCDPISGHTALYWYRQSLGQGLEFLIYFQGNSAPDKSGLPSDRFSAERTGGSVSTLTIQRTQQEDSAVYLCASSPRRVQETQYFGPGTRLLVL.

The CDR3 region has the DNA TGTGCCAGCAGCCCACGGACTAGCGTAACCTATGAGCAGTTCTTC. This encodes CASSPRTSVTYEQFF. This chain connects TRBV9 to TRBJ2-1; 9 bases map to TRBD2. The CDR3 totals 15 residues. The trim removed 4 bases at V and 8 bases at J, leaving 10 bases unmatched. Germline V gives CDR1 SGDLS, CDR2 YYNGEE.

The genes are TRBV29-1 and TRBJ2-3; possibly TRBD1 for D (6 bases). Trimming removed 7 bases at V and 0 bases at J, with 14 bases between. CDR1 and CDR2 (germline): SQVTM, ANQGSEA. The CDR3 has 14 residues. The DNA of the CDR3 is TGCAGCGGATCCACTACAGGGAGCACAGATACGCAGTATTTT. This codes for CSGSTTGSTDTQYF.

This clone was counted between two and nine times. The V gene is TRBV29-1, the J gene TRBJ2-5, with 7 bases lining up with TRBD1. This CDR3 region has 13 residues. Germline V CDR1 and CDR2: SQVTM, ANQGSEA. The V and J ends lost 7 bases and 3 bases, in that order; junction bases with no gene match: 8. Here the CDR3 DNA reads TGCAGCGCAAACCCTACAGGGGAAGAGACCCAGTACTTC. It is translated as CSANPTGEETQYF.

The chain recombines TRBV27 with TRBJ2-7, with 10 bases aligning to TRBD1. The CDR3 runs 14 residues. CDR1 is MNHEY and CDR2 is SMNVEV in the germline V gene (reference sequence). V dropped 5 bases and J dropped 7; count of bases not matched to a gene: 8. CDR3 bases: TGTGCCAGCAGTCTCGGGGGACAGGGGATTGAGCAGTACTTC. Protein product: CASSLGGQGIEQYF.

The chain carries TRBV19 and TRBJ1-4, with 7 bases lining up with TRBD1. The germline gives CDR1 LNHDA, CDR2 SQIVND (reference sequence). This CDR3 comprises 17 residues. The V gene end was trimmed by 4 bases and the J gene end by 0 bases; junction bases not matched to a gene: 8. CDR3 in amino acids: CASSTIPGQTTNEKLFF. The CDR3 bases are TGTGCCAGTAGTACGATCCCGGGACAGACAACTAATGAAAAACTGTTTTTT.